This entry describes one T cell receptor (beta chain). The CDR3 is 14 amino acids. Per germline, CDR1 MGHRA and CDR2 YSYEKL. V dropped 3 bases and J dropped 2; count of bases not matched to a gene: 4. In the PCR, 60 Vbeta and 13 Jbeta primers were used. TCRdb's table, derived via immunoSEQ multiplex PCR, lists solely in-frame clones and lacks some. Among about 160,000 clones listed, around 77% were seen once. This record comes from a study of cytomegalovirus exposure and HLA in healthy donors. The sequence was collected from a man in his thirties or forties in good health and CMV-seropositive. This chain links TRBV4-1 with TRBJ2-7; 7 positions match TRBD2. Sequencing used PBMCs. CDR3 DNA sequence: TGCGCCAGCAGCCATTTAGGGAGGGCCTACGAGCAGTACTTC. Translation: CASSHLGRAYEQYF.